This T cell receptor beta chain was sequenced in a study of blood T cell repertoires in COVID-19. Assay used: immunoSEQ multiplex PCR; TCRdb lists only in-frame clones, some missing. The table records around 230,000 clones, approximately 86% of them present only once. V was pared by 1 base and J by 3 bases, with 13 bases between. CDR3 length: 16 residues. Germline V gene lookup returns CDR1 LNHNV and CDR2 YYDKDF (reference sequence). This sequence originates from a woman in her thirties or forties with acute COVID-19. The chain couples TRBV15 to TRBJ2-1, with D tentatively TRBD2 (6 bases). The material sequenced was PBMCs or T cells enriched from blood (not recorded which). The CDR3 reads CATSRVLRGYYNEQFF. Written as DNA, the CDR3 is TGTGCCACCAGCAGAGTATTGCGGGGATACTACAATGAGCAGTTCTTC.